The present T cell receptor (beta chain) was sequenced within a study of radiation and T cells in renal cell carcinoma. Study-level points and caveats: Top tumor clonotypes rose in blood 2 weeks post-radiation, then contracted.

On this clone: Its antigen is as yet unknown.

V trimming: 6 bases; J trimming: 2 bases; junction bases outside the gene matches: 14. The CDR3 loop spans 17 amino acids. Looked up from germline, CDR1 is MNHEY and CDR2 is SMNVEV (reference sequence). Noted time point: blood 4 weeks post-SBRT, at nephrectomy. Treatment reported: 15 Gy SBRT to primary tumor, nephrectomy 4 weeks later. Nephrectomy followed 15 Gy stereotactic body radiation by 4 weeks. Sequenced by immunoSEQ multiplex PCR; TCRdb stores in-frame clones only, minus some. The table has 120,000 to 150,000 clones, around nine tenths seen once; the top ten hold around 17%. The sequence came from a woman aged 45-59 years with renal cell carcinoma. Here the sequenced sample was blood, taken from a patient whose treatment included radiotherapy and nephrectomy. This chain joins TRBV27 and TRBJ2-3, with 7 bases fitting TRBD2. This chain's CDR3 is CASRSGGAWAHTDTQYF. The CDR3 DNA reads TGTGCCAGCAGGTCGGGAGGCGCCTGGGCCCACACAGATACGCAGTATTTT.